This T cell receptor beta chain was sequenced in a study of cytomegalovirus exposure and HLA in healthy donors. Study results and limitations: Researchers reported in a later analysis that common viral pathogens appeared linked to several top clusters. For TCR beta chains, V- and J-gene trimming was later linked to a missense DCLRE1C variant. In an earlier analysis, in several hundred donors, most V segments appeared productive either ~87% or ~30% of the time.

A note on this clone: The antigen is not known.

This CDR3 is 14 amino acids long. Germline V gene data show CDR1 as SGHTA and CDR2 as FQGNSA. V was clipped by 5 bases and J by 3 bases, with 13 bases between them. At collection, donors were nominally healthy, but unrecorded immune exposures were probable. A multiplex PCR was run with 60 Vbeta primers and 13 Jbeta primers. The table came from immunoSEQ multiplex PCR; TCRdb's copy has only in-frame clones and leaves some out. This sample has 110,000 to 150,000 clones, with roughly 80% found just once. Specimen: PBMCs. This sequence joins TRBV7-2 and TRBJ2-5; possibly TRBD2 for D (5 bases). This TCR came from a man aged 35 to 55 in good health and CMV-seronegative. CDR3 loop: CASSLGPREETQYF. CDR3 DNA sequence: TGTGCCAGCAGCCTGGGCCCGCGGGAAGAGACCCAGTACTTC.